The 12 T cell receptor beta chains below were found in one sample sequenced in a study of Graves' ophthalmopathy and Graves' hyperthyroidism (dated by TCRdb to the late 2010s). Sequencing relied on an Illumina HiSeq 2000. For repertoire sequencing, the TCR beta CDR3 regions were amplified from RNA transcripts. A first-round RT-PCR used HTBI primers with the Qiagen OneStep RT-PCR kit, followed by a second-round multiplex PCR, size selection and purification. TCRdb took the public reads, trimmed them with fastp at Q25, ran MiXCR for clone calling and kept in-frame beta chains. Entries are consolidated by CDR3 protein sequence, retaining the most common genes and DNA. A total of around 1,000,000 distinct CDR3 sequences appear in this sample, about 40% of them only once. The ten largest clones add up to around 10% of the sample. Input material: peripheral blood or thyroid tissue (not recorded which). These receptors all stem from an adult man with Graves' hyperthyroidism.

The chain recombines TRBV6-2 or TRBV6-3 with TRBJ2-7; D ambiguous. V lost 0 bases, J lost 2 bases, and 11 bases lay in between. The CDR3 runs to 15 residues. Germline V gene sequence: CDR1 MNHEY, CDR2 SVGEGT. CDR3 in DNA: TGTGCCAGCAGTTACTCGCAGGAGCCTCCCTACGAGCAGTACTTC. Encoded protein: CASSYSQEPPYEQYF.

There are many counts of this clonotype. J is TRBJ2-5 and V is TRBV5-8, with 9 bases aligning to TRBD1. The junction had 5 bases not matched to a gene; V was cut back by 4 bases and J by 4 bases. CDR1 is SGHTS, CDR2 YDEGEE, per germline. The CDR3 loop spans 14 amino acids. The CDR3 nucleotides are TGTGCCAGCAGCATGGACAGGGGAACAGAGACCCAGTACTTC. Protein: CASSMDRGTETQYF.

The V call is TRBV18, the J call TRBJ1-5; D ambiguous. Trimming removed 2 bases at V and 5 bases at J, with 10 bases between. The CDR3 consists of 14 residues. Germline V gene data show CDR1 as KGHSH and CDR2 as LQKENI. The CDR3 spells CASSPTVGYQPQHF. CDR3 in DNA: TGTGCCAGCTCACCAACTGTGGGTTATCAGCCCCAGCATTTT.

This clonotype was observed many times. CDR3 DNA: TGTGCCAGCAGTTCACGCCGACAGGGCGGGAGGACTGAAGCTTTCTTT. Translation: CASSSRRQGGRTEAFF. The chain uses TRBV12-3 or TRBV12-4 and TRBJ1-1; 7 nucleotides agree with TRBD1. The junction had 13 bases not matched to a gene; V was cut back by 4 bases and J by 5 bases. The CDR3 loop spans 16 amino acids.

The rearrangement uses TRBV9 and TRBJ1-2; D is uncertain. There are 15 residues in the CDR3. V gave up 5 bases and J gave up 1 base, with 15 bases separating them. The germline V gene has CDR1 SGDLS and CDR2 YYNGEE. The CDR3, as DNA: TGTGCCAGCAGTGCGCCTGGGGTTGGTAACTATGGCTACACCTTC. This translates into CASSAPGVGNYGYTF.

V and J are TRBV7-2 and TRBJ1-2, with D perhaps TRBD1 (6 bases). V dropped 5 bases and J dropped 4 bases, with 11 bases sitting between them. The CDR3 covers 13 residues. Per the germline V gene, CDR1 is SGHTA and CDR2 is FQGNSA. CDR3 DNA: TGTGCCAGCAGCACGGGGGCCACCTATGGCTACACCTTC. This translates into CASSTGATYGYTF.

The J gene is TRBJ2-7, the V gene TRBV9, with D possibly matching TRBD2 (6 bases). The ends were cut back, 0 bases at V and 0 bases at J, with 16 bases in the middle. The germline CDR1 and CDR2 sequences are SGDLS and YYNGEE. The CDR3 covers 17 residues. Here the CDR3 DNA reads TGTGCCAGCAGCGTAGGCCCGGGACGCGGGACCTCCTACGAGCAGTACTTC. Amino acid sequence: CASSVGPGRGTSYEQYF. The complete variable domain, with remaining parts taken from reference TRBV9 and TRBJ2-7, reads DSGVTQTPKHLITATGQRVTLRCSPRSGDLSVYWYQQSLDQGLQFLIQYYNGEERAKGNILERFSAQQFPDLHSELNLSSLELGDSALYFCASSVGPGRGTSYEQYFGPGTRLTVT.

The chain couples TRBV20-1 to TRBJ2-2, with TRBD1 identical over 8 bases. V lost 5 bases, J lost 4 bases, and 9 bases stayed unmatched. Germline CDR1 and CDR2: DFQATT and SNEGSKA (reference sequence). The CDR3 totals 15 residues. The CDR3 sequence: CSAGQGFGSTGELFF. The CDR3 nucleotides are TGCAGTGCTGGACAGGGATTTGGGAGCACCGGGGAGCTGTTTTTT.

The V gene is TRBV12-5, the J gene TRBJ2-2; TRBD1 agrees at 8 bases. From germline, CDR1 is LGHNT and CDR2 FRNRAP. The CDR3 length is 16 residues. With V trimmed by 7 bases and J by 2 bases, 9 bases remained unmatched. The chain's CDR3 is CASVSSDRGNTGELFF. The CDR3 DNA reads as TGTGCTAGTGTCTCGAGTGACAGGGGTAACACCGGGGAGCTGTTTTTT.

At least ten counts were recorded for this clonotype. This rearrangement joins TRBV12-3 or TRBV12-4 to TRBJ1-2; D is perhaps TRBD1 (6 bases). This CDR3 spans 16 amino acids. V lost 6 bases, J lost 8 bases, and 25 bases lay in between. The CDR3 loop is CASSSIRSGGLGGYTF. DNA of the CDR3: TGTGCCAGCAGCTCCATCCGGTCGGGGGGGCTAGGCGGCTACACCTTC.

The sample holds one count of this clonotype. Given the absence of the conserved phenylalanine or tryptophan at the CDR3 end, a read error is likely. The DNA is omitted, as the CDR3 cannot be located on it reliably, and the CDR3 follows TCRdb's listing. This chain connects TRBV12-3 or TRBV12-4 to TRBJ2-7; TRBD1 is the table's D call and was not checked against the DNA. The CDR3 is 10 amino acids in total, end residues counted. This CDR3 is CASSNGGSNT.

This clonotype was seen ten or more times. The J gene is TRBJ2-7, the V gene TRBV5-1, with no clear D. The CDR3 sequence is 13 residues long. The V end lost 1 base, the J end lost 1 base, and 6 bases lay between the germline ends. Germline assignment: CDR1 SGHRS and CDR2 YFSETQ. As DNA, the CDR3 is TGCGCCAGCAGCTTGTCAGTTTCCTACGAGCAGTACTTC. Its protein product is CASSLSVSYEQYF. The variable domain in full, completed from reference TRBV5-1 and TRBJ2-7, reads KAGVTQTPRYLIKTRGQQVTLSCSPISGHRSVSWYQQTPGQGLQFLFEYFSETQRNKGNFPGRFSGRQFSNSRSEMNVSTLELGDSALYLCASSLSVSYEQYFGPGTRLTVT.